This note documents a single TCR beta chain sequence. Original handling: From reference gene primer amplification, estimates of nucleated cell counts were derived. Sequenced by immunoSEQ multiplex PCR; TCRdb stores in-frame clones only, minus some. V and J calls and clone size come straight from that table; D and trimming were deduced from the DNA. The table includes about 270,000 clones, 70% to 90% detected once. This entry is derived from a study of blood T cell repertoires in COVID-19. The overall study: COVID-19 samples, acute and convalescent, were from the United States, Italy and Spain. In each case, the material was cDNA or gDNA derived from T cells, B-cell-depleted T cells, or PBMCs.

The CDR3 spans 14 residues. CDR1 is SGHNT and CDR2 is YYREEE in the germline V gene (reference sequence). J was trimmed by 8 bases and V by 3 bases; bases with no gene match: 9. The receptor's source is a woman aged 45-60 years with active or convalescent COVID-19. The chain carries TRBV5-4 and TRBJ1-2; 8 bases agree with TRBD1. Source material: peripheral blood. The CDR3 region has the DNA TGTGCCAGCAGCTCGGACAGGGTCGAGGGAGGCTACACCTTC. Translation: CASSSDRVEGGYTF. The full variable domain, completed using reference TRBV5-4 and TRBJ1-2, is ETGVTQSPTHLIKTRGQQVTLRCSSQSGHNTVSWYQQALGQGPQFIFQYYREEENGRGNFPPRFSGLQFPNYSSELNVNALELDDSALYLCASSSDRVEGGYTFGSGTRLTVV.